The present TCR beta chain was sequenced within a study of Ad26.COV2.S vaccination and SARS-CoV-2 variants. In the study overall: Donor allocation was to the COV1001 Ad26.COV2.S trial arm.

Looked up from germline, CDR1 is SQVTM and CDR2 is ANQGSEA. CDR3 length: 13 residues. V was cut by 7 bases and J by 5 bases, with 15 bases left in between. Profiling relied on immunoSEQ multiplex PCR, and the TCRdb table lists in-frame clones only, not all of them. The table has nearly 400,000 clones, approximately 89% seen once; the top ten hold about 2%. Treatment: roughly 19 received Ad26.COV2.S at low or high dose, single or two shots; 5 received placebo; per-sample allocation not given. Samples were taken on day 63 after the first vaccine or placebo injection. The sequences come from peripheral blood, collected in a trial of Ad26.COV2.S vaccine versus placebo. This chain uses TRBV29-1 with TRBJ2-1; TRBD1 is a possible D gene (6 bases). This sequence was found in a person between 18 and 60 years old who received the Ad26.COV2.S COVID-19 vaccine or a placebo. CDR3 loop: CSAGTSQHNEQFF. CDR3 DNA sequence: TGCAGCGCTGGGACATCCCAGCACAATGAGCAGTTCTTC.